This T cell receptor (beta chain) was found in a study of CD8+ T cells in alopecia areata. Background on the study: Treated patients were given 5 to 10 mg oral tofacitinib twice daily. Treatment ran 6 to 18 months, with 6 months of follow-up afterward. Notes on the study in general: Tissue-resident alphabeta T cells belonging to normal skin likewise get sequenced within scalp specimens.

V was clipped by 8 bases and J by 2 bases, with 14 bases between them. CDR3 length: 14 residues. Germline V CDR1 and CDR2: SNHLY, FYNNEI. Once RNA had been extracted, it was reverse transcribed into cDNA to act as the sequencing template. The protocol was immunoSEQ multiplex PCR, while the TCRdb copy is restricted to in-frame clones and leaves out a portion. The sample has about 150,000 clones, less than 65% seen once. This clone turned up a few times. Its target is unknown. It was from alopecia areata patients that lesional scalp punch biopsies and peripheral blood were collected. The V call is TRBV2, the J call TRBJ2-3; weak D call: TRBD1 (6 bases). Sequencing used CD8+ T cells sorted from blood, obtained at week 0. This TCR derives from a human donor with alopecia areata. The DNA for the CDR3 is TGTGCCAGCGCCAGGGGTCGTGACACAGATACGCAGTATTTT. Its protein product is CASARGRDTDTQYF.